This record covers a single TCR beta chain. What this receptor recognizes is not known. No base qualities exist here, and no much larger clone lies one base off it. V loses 9 bases of germline sequence and J loses 6 bases, and the interval between the two ends is 12 bases. Taken from the germline V gene (reference sequence), the CDR1 and CDR2 loops are WNHNN and SYGVQD. The CDR3, cysteine through phenylalanine, is 11 amino acids long. Of all the DNA, just the CDR3 is kept, 33 bases in frame from base 1. This sample was included in a study of early T cells in non-severe SARS-CoV-2 infection (dated by TCRdb to 2020 to 2023). Study-wide context: Because TCR sequencing relied on bulk RNA taken from unsorted whole blood, pairing of alpha and beta chains was not possible. The paper as a whole reports these results and caveats: VDJdb matching was skewed toward anti-spike CD8 responses, so virus-specific expansions were likely underestimated and private and CD4 specificities were missed.

Set within a cohort of healthcare workers in London, UK, this nested case-control study involved weekly PCR testing of nasopharyngeal swabs along with blood sampling. Between 23 and 31 March 2020, the week of the UK lockdown, healthcare workers were enrolled and then followed up weekly for as long as 16 weeks. Receptor amplification or capture employed 5' RACE. The instrument given in TCRdb is NextSeq 500. In the TCR library protocol, unique molecular identifiers were attached to individual cDNA molecules to correct for PCR bias and sequencing error. TCR alpha and beta chains were both sequenced, and the abundances of alpha and beta sequences in each sample were closely correlated with each other. As for how the authors treated the data: Decombinator V4 was used to annotate TCR sequences for V gene, J gene and CDR3. TCRs were defined as expanded if a significant change between any two time points was detected under a Poisson model with p below 0.0001. Abundances of TCRs were expressed as counts per million after normalisation to the total number of TCRs sequenced in each sample. MAIT TCRs were defined by TRAV1-2 paired with TRAJ12, TRAJ20 or TRAJ33, and iNKT TCRs by TRAV10 paired with TRAJ18. A search of VDJdb, accessed on 1 November 2021, was run for TCRs annotated to CMV, EBV and SARS-CoV-2, with TCRs annotated for multiple antigens excluded. TCRdb reprocessed the public reads (quality trimming at Q25 with fastp, clone calling with MiXCR) and kept in-frame beta chains. Every distinct CDR3 protein forms one entry, paired with its most common genes and DNA. These V and J calls originate from TCRdb's pipeline instead of the authors' own analysis. For this sample there are about 98,000 distinct CDR3 sequences; less than 15% appear just once. 6% to 7% of the sample is taken by the ten largest.

The material sequenced was whole blood. The sequence links TRBV10-1 to TRBJ2-7, with no confidently assigned D gene. The origin of this receptor is an adult who was a healthcare worker with PCR-confirmed SARS-CoV-2 infection or an uninfected control (not recorded which). This receptor has the CDR3 CASTIVIEQYF. Here is the DNA: TGCGCCAGTACGATAGTGATCGAGCAGTACTTC.